The clone carrying this T cell receptor beta chain came up once. The entry originates in a study of blood T cell repertoires in COVID-19. Produced via immunoSEQ multiplex PCR; TCRdb's table is partial and in-frame only. Found here are 65,000 to 95,000 clones, 88% of them singletons; the top ten hold approximately 7.4%. The CDR3 runs 15 residues. Trimming cost V 4 bases and J 2 bases, with 14 bases left between them. The germline V gene has CDR1 ENHRY and CDR2 SYGVKD. V gene TRBV10-3 combines with J gene TRBJ1-2, with TRBD1 as a possible D gene (6 bases). The sequencing input was peripheral blood. The origin of this receptor is a man between 65 and 79 years old with acute or convalescent COVID-19. The CDR3 reads CAISGGQGQNYGYTF. CDR3 in DNA: TGTGCCATCAGTGGTGGGCAGGGGCAAAACTATGGCTACACCTTC.